The table lists the clone carrying this TCR beta chain with many counts. What it binds is not known. The V end lost 3 bases, the J end lost 4 bases, and 15 bases lay between the germline ends. The CDR3 is 15 residues long. In germline, CDR1 is SEHNR, CDR2 FQNEAQ (reference sequence). On the day of bone marrow donation, the related graft donor provided peripheral blood. These data belong to a study of T cells after posttransplantation cyclophosphamide. Study-wide results and limits: TRB clonality was highly associated with recipient CMV seropositivity and reactivation. Later blood repertoires were often dominated by clones from the donor CD8+ memory compartment.

Data came from immunoSEQ multiplex PCR; TCRdb stores just in-frame clones and leaves some out. This sample shows approximately 27,000 clones and no singletons; approximately 1.5% rests with the ten largest. The V gene is TRBV7-9, the J gene TRBJ2-5, with a possible D match to TRBD2 (6 bases). What was sequenced was PBMCs. This sequence was found in a man aged 50-60 years in good health, CMV-negative, and a related stem cell transplant donor. The CDR3 DNA follows: TGTGCCAGCAGCTTCGGAGGGAGTGCGGGAGAGACCCAGTACTTC. This sequence encodes CASSFGGSAGETQYF.